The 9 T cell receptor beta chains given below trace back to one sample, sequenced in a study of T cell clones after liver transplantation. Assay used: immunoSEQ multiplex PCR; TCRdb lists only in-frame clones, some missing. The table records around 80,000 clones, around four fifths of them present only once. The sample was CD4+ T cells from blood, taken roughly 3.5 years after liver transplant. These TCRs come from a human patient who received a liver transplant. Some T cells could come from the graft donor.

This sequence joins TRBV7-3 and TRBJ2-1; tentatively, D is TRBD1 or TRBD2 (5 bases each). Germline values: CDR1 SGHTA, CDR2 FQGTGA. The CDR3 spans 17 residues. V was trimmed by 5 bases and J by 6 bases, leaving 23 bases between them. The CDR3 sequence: CASSLDGTILRSNEQFF. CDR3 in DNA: TGTGCCAGCAGCCTAGATGGGACCATCCTACGGTCCAATGAGCAGTTCTTC.

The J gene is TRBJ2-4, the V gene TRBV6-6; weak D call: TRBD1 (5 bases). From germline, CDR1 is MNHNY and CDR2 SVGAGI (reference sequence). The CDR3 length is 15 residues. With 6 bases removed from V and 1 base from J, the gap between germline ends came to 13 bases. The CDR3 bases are TGTGCCAGCAGAGATGCCAAGGGGGCCAAAAACATTCAGTACTTC. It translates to CASRDAKGAKNIQYF.

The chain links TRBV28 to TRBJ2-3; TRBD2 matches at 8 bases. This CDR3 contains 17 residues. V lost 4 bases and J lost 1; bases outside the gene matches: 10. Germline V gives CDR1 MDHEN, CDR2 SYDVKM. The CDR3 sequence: CASSSAFLLAGTDTQYF. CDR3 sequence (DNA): TGTGCCAGCAGTTCGGCCTTCCTACTAGCGGGCACAGATACGCAGTATTTT.

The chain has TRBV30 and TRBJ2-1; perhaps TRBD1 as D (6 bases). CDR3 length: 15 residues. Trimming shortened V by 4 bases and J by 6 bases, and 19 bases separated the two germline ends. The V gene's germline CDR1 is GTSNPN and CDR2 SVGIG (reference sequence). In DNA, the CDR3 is TGTGCCTGGACCCCGGACAGTAGGATACTCAATGAGCAGTTCTTC. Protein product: CAWTPDSRILNEQFF.

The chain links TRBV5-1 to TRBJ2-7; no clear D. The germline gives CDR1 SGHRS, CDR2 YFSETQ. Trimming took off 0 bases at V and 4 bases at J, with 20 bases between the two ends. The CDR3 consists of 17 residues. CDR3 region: CASSLAGRSAKDYEQYF. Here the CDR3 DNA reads TGCGCCAGCAGCTTGGCCGGCCGGAGCGCTAAAGATTACGAGCAGTACTTC.

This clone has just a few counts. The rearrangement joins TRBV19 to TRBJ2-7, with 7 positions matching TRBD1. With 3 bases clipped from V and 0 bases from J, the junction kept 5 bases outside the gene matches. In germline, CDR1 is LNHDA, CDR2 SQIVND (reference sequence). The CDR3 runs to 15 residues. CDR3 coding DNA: TGTGCCAGTAGTATTCGACAGGGCCTCTCCTACGAGCAGTACTTC. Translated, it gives CASSIRQGLSYEQYF.

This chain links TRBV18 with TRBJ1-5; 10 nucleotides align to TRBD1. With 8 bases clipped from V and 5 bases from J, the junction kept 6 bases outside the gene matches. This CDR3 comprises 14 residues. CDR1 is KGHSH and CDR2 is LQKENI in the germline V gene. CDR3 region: CASAPGTGDQPQHF. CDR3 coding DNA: TGTGCCAGCGCCCCTGGGACAGGGGATCAGCCCCAGCATTTT.

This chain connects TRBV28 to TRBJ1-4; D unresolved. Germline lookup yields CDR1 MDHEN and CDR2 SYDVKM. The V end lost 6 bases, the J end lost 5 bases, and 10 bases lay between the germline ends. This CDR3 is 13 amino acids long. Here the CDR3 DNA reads TGTGCCAGCAGGCGGGGTATAAATGAAAAACTGTTTTTT. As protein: CASRRGINEKLFF. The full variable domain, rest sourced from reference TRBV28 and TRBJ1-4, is DVKVTQSSRYLVKRTGEKVFLECVQDMDHENMFWYRQDPGLGLRLIYFSYDVKMKEKGDIPEGYSVSREKKERFSLILESASTNQTSMYLCASRRGINEKLFFGSGTQLSVL.

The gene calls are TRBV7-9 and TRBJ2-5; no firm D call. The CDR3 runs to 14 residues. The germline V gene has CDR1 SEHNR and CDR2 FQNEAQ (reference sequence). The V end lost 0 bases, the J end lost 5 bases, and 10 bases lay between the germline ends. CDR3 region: CASSLAAVAETQYF. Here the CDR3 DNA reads TGTGCCAGCAGCTTAGCCGCAGTTGCTGAGACCCAGTACTTC.